The subject of this entry is one T cell receptor (beta chain). Its antigen is currently unknown. Reverse transcription used about 0.45 to 1 ug RNA and random hexamers. Amplification of TCR beta CDR3 used immunoSEQ multiplex PCR across 54 Vbeta and 13 Jbeta. Each CDR3 protein is one row after TCRdb ran MiXCR on the immunoSEQ multiplex PCR reads. The sample yields 190,000 or so distinct CDR3 sequences, about 95% seen once. The data stem from a study of CD8 T cells in Susac syndrome. Germline V gives CDR1 MGHRA, CDR2 YSYEKL. CDR3 size: 16 residues. The germline V and J ends were trimmed by 3 bases and 7 bases, with 21 bases remaining between them. Study-level results: The study's TCR sequencing and HLA analysis covered a relatively small number of individuals, and the study acknowledged this.

The rearrangement uses TRBV4-1 and TRBJ1-2, with TRBD1 as a possible D gene (5 bases). The clonotype was recovered from a human donor with multiple sclerosis. The sample comprised CD4+ T cells from PBMCs. CDR3 protein: CASSQLEVGGGAGYTF. The DNA of the CDR3 is TGCGCCAGCAGCCAGCTAGAGGTCGGGGGTGGGGCTGGCTACACCTTC.